This entry features one T cell receptor beta chain sequence. Generated by immunoSEQ multiplex PCR, the TCRdb table keeps only in-frame clones and is missing some. The table lists a few hundred thousand clones, roughly 89% of them singletons. Participants were aged about 18 to 95 years, lived in around 25 US areas, and enrolled virtually. V lost 1 base and J lost 1; bases outside the gene matches: 5. Germline CDR1 reads SGHTA; CDR2 reads FQGNSA. This CDR3 has 16 amino acids. These data belong to a study of blood T cell repertoires in COVID-19. Overall study: Sites across the United States, Italy and Spain contributed samples from acute and convalescent COVID-19. Sample material is recorded as cDNA or gDNA derived from T cells, B-cell-depleted T cells, or PBMCs.

The sample consisted of PBMCs or T cells enriched from blood (not recorded which). This TCR derives from a man between 25 and 39 years old who had been exposed to COVID-19. The rearrangement uses TRBV7-2 and TRBJ2-3; 7 nucleotides agree with TRBD2. For the CDR3, the DNA is TGTGCCAGCAGCTTAGGTCGGGCGGGGGGCACAGATACGCAGTATTTT. This translates into CASSLGRAGGTDTQYF.